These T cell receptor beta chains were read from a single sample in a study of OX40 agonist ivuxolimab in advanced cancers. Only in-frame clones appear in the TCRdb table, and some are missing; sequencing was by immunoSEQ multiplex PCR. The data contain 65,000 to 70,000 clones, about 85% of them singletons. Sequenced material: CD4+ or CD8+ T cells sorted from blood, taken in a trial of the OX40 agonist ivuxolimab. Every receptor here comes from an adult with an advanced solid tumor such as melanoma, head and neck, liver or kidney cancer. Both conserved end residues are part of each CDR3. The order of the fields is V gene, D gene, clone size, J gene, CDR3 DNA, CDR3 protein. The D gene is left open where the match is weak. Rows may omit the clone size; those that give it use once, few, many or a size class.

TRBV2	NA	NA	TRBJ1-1	TGTGCCAGCCAGGGATCCGAAGCTTTCTTT	CASQGSEAFF
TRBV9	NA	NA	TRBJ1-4	TGTGCCAGCAGCGTAAACAGGGATACTGAAAAACTGTTTTTT	CASSVNRDTEKLFF
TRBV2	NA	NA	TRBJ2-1	TGTGCCTCGCGCCCGGAAAGGGGGGTATACAATGAGCAGTTCTTC	CASRPERGVYNEQFF
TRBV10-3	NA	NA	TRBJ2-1	TGTGCCATCAGTGGGGGTATCAATGAGCAGTTCTTC	CAISGGINEQFF
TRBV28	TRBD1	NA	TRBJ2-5	TGTGCCAGCAGTTCCCGACAGGGGGCGCGACAAGAGACCCAGTACTTC	CASSSRQGARQETQYF
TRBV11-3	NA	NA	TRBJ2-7	TGTGCCAGCAGCGGCAAGGGGACTCGGCACGAGCAGTACTTC	CASSGKGTRHEQYF
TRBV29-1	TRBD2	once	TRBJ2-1	TGCAGCGTTGAAGATCCCCTAGCGGGATCAAATGAGCAGTTCTTC	CSVEDPLAGSNEQFF
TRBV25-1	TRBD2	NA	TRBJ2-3	TGTGCCACCTCACTAGCGGGAGGCACAGATACGCAGTATTTT	CATSLAGGTDTQYF
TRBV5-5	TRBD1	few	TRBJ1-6	TGTGCCAGCAGCTTGGCCTCTCAGGGGGCCTCACCCCTCCACTTT	CASSLASQGASPLHF
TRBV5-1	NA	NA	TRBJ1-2	TGCGCCAGCAGCTTCGAGGGATCGTATGGCTACACCTTC	CASSFEGSYGYTF
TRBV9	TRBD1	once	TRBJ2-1	TGTGCCAGCAGCGTGACAGGGTTGGGTGAGCAGTTCTTC	CASSVTGLGEQFF